The 24 T cell receptor beta chains below come from one sample, sequenced in a study of blood T cell repertoires in COVID-19. Libraries were prepared by immunoSEQ multiplex PCR; TCRdb keeps only in-frame clonotypes and omits some of them. Among 150,000 to 200,000 clones listed, 90% were seen once. The sample taken for sequencing was peripheral blood. These receptors came from a man aged 60 to 69 with active or convalescent COVID-19.

CDR3 in DNA: TGTGCCTGTCACAGGGGGAACACTGAAGCTTTCTTT. Amino acid sequence: CACHRGNTEAFF. V and J are TRBV6-5 and TRBJ1-1; 7 bases align to TRBD1. V dropped 11 bases and J dropped 1; count of bases not matched to a gene: 4. This CDR3 is 12 amino acids long. Germline V gene lookup returns CDR1 MNHEY and CDR2 SVGAGI.

This clone was detected only once. V usage is TRBV11-2 and J usage is TRBJ2-5; D unresolved. Germline values: CDR1 SGHAT, CDR2 FQNNGV. Trimming cost V 5 bases and J 5 bases, with 9 bases left between them. The length of the CDR3 is 12 residues. The CDR3 nucleotides read TGTGCCAGCAGCCCCACTCGGGAGACCCAGTACTTC. Amino acid sequence: CASSPTRETQYF.

The chain uses TRBV5-6 and TRBJ2-2, with TRBD1 as a possible D gene (5 bases). There are 15 residues in the CDR3. V gave up 1 base and J gave up 5 bases, with 12 bases separating them. Germline loops: CDR1 SGHDT, CDR2 YYEEEE. The DNA of the CDR3 is TGTGCCAGCAGCTTGTTCTCAGGGCGGACCGGGGAGCTGTTTTTT. This codes for CASSLFSGRTGELFF.

The CDR3 protein is CATSRDMTSDKEFF. In nucleotides, the CDR3 is TGTGCCACCAGCAGAGACATGACTAGCGATAAGGAGTTCTTC. This chain uses TRBV15 with TRBJ2-1; the match to TRBD2 covers 8 bases. The J segment lost 14 bases and the V segment lost 0 bases, leaving 9 bases of the junction unmatched. CDR1 is LNHNV and CDR2 is YYDKDF in the germline V gene (reference sequence). CDR3 length: 14 amino acids.

J is TRBJ2-5 and V is TRBV4-1; 9 positions agree with TRBD2. The junction had 10 bases not matched to a gene; V was cut back by 0 bases and J by 2 bases. The CDR3 has 18 residues. CDR1 is MGHRA, CDR2 YSYEKL, per germline. CDR3: CASSQEGASGGPQETQYF. The CDR3 bases are TGCGCCAGCAGCCAAGAAGGGGCGAGCGGGGGGCCACAAGAGACCCAGTACTTC.

The chain is built from TRBV10-2 and TRBJ2-3, with D maybe TRBD1 (6 bases). Germline CDR1 WSHSY, CDR2 SAAADI. The CDR3 extends over 13 amino acids. V gave up 4 bases and J gave up 4 bases, with 9 bases separating them. The CDR3 region is CASSGQGPDTQYF. As DNA, the CDR3 is TGCGCCAGCAGTGGTCAGGGGCCAGATACGCAGTATTTT.

This clone is a singleton in its sample. This chain links TRBV28 with TRBJ1-1; no reliable D call. There are 14 residues in the CDR3. Germline V gives CDR1 MDHEN, CDR2 SYDVKM. Trimming pared 4 bases from V and 0 bases from J, leaving 9 bases between. The CDR3 region is CASSWLDLNTEAFF. The DNA of the CDR3 is TGTGCCAGCAGTTGGCTCGACTTGAACACTGAAGCTTTCTTT.

The chain employs TRBV7-6 and TRBJ2-1, with D unclear. The CDR3 spans 16 residues. V lost 4 bases, J lost 1 base, and 14 bases lay in between. The germline gives CDR1 SGHVS, CDR2 FNYEAQ. The CDR3 nucleotides are TGTGCCAGCAGCTCCACTACTTTTTCATCCTACAATGAGCAGTTCTTC. It encodes CASSSTTFSSYNEQFF.

Only one count was recorded for this clone. The V and J genes are TRBV5-1 and TRBJ2-1; tentative D call: TRBD2 (6 bases). The CDR3 sequence is 14 residues long. Germline loops: CDR1 SGHRS, CDR2 YFSETQ. The V gene lost 2 bases and the J gene lost 9 bases, with 15 bases spanning the gap. CDR3 sequence: CASSLRLDGAEQFF. The CDR3, as DNA: TGCGCCAGCAGCTTACGACTAGACGGGGCTGAGCAGTTCTTC.

The rearrangement joins TRBV7-9 to TRBJ2-5; TRBD1 might be the D (5 bases). The CDR3 runs 15 residues. Germline V gene lookup returns CDR1 SEHNR and CDR2 FQNEAQ (reference sequence). With 2 bases removed from V and 5 bases from J, the gap between germline ends came to 15 bases. Here the CDR3 reads CASSLRGHLRETQYF. As DNA, the CDR3 is TGTGCCAGCAGCTTACGAGGACACCTCAGGGAGACCCAGTACTTC.

This clone was seen only a few times. V and J are TRBV18 and TRBJ1-6; TRBD1 matches 8 bases. Germline V CDR1 and CDR2: KGHSH, LQKENI. After removal of 4 bases from V and 3 bases from J, the junction contained 8 bases not matched to a gene. There are 17 residues in the CDR3. The CDR3 DNA reads as TGTGCCAGCTCACTCCTGTCGACAGGGGACTATAATTCACCCCTCCACTTT. Its protein is CASSLLSTGDYNSPLHF.

The chain links TRBV24-1 to TRBJ2-3, with TRBD2 matching 7 bases. Trimming at V came to 5 bases and at J to 4 bases, leaving 5 bases not matched to a gene. The germline V gene has CDR1 KGHDR and CDR2 SFDVKD. This CDR3 region has 14 residues. The CDR3 reads CATSGAGAADTQYF. DNA for the CDR3: TGTGCCACCAGTGGGGCGGGAGCGGCAGATACGCAGTATTTT.

The chain links TRBV7-9 to TRBJ2-7; 7 positions match TRBD2. The J segment lost 0 bases and the V segment lost 0 bases, leaving 8 bases of the junction unmatched. The V gene's germline CDR1 is SEHNR and CDR2 FQNEAQ (reference sequence). This CDR3 region has 17 residues. CDR3 DNA: TGTGCCAGCAGCTTAGCGCGGGAGACCCTAAGCTCCTACGAGCAGTACTTC. Translating gives CASSLARETLSSYEQYF.

V and J are TRBV6-5 and TRBJ2-7; 9 bases fit TRBD1. The CDR3 runs 14 residues. Trimming cost V 5 bases and J 5 bases; bases outside gene matches: 7. The V gene's germline CDR1 is MNHEY and CDR2 SVGAGI. CDR3 sequence: CASSLRDRVHEQYF. CDR3 sequence (DNA): TGTGCCAGCAGTCTCCGGGACAGGGTCCACGAGCAGTACTTC.

The chain is built from TRBV27 and TRBJ2-3; 7 bases fit TRBD1. Unmatched junction bases numbered 9, after V lost 6 bases and J lost 0 bases. The CDR3 consists of 16 residues. Per the germline V gene, CDR1 is MNHEY and CDR2 is SMNVEV (reference sequence). The CDR3 DNA follows: TGTGCCAGCAGGGACTGGGACAGTGGTAGCACAGATACGCAGTATTTT. Residues: CASRDWDSGSTDTQYF.

The chain links TRBV3-1 (or the pseudogene TRBV3-2) to TRBJ2-7; tentative D call: TRBD2 (7 bases). This CDR3 contains 16 residues. The V gene's germline CDR1 is LGHDT and CDR2 YNNKEL (reference sequence). Deletions cut 4 bases from V and 2 bases from J, with 18 bases between. The CDR3 DNA sequence: TGTGCCAGCAGCCCCCCCGGAGCGGGACATCCCTACGAGCAGTACTTC. Protein: CASSPPGAGHPYEQYF.

The chain combines TRBV7-2 with TRBJ2-7, with a tentative D call TRBD1 (7 bases). The CDR3 sequence is 15 residues long. Germline assignment: CDR1 SGHTA and CDR2 FQGNSA. The V end lost 4 bases, the J end lost 1 base, and 14 bases lay between the germline ends. CDR3 DNA: TGTGCCAGCAGCTCACCACAGGGGAGGTCCTACGAGCAGTACTTC. This sequence encodes CASSSPQGRSYEQYF.

The chain links TRBV29-1 to TRBJ2-7; 11 bases line up with TRBD1. V was pared by 3 bases and J by 3 bases, with 4 bases of the junction left unmatched. This CDR3 region has 14 residues. Germline V gene sequence: CDR1 SQVTM, CDR2 ANQGSEA. The CDR3 here is CSVDPGTGGYEQYF. CDR3 nucleotide sequence: TGCAGCGTTGATCCCGGGACAGGGGGCTACGAGCAGTACTTC.

The chain links TRBV9 to TRBJ2-3, with D tentatively TRBD2 (5 bases). V lost 4 bases and J 0 bases, leaving 9 bases between the germline ends. The CDR3 covers 14 residues. Per germline, CDR1 SGDLS and CDR2 YYNGEE. The chain's CDR3 is CASSNGVSTDTQYF. The CDR3, as DNA: TGTGCCAGCAGCAACGGGGTTAGCACAGATACGCAGTATTTT. Based on the CDR3 plus reference TRBV9 and TRBJ2-3, the full variable domain is DSGVTQTPKHLITATGQRVTLRCSPRSGDLSVYWYQQSLDQGLQFLIQYYNGEERAKGNILERFSAQQFPDLHSELNLSSLELGDSALYFCASSNGVSTDTQYFGPGTRLTVL.

This clone was counted a few times. The chain links TRBV2 to TRBJ1-1; D remains unclear. The length of the CDR3 is 14 residues. The V gene lost 8 bases and the J gene lost 0 bases, with 13 bases spanning the gap. Germline CDR1 is SNHLY and CDR2 is FYNNEI. Written as DNA, the CDR3 is TGTGCCAGCCGCATTCTGGGCATGAACACTGAAGCTTTCTTT. Protein sequence: CASRILGMNTEAFF.

This clone showed up just once. This sequence joins TRBV9 and TRBJ1-2; 11 bases fit TRBD1. V dropped 3 bases and J dropped 7; count of bases not matched to a gene: 11. Germline V CDR1 and CDR2: SGDLS, YYNGEE. The CDR3 contains 16 residues. CDR3 amino acids: CASSAHLGQGGGGYTF. As DNA, the CDR3 is TGTGCCAGCAGCGCCCACTTGGGACAGGGGGGTGGTGGCTACACCTTC.

The chain uses TRBV12-3 or TRBV12-4 and TRBJ1-5; 10 nucleotides line up with TRBD1. Losses at the gene ends were 6 bases for V and 9 bases for J; bases not matched to a gene: 5. This CDR3 is 13 amino acids long. CDR3 amino acids: CASSPDRGTPQHF. The CDR3 nucleotides are TGTGCCAGCAGCCCGGACAGGGGGACGCCCCAGCATTTT.

The chain couples TRBV28 to TRBJ1-1, with 10 bases lining up with TRBD1. The length of the CDR3 is 14 residues. V shed 6 bases, J shed 6 bases, and the junction held 7 bases outside the gene matches. CDR1 is MDHEN, CDR2 SYDVKM, per germline. Here the CDR3 DNA reads TGTGCCAGCAGGGAGACAGGGGGCGCGTCTGAAGCTTTCTTT. As protein: CASRETGGASEAFF.

The rearrangement joins TRBV7-2 to TRBJ2-2; possibly TRBD1 for D (5 bases). V lost 2 bases and J lost 6, with 13 bases in between. Germline CDR1 SGHTA, CDR2 FQGNSA. The CDR3 runs to 15 residues. The CDR3 sequence is CASSLRAKGSGELFF. For the CDR3, the DNA is TGTGCCAGCAGCTTAAGGGCAAAGGGGTCCGGGGAGCTGTTTTTT.